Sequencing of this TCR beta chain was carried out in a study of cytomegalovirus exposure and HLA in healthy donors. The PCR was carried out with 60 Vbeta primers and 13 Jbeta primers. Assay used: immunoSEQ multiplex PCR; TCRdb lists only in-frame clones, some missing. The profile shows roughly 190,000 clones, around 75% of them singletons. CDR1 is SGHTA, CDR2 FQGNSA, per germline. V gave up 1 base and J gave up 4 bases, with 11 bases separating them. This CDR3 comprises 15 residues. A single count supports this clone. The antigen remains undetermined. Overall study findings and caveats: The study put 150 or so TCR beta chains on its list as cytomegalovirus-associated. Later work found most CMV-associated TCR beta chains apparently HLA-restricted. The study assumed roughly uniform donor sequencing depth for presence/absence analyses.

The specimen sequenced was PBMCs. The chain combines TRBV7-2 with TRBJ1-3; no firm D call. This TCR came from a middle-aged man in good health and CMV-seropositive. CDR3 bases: TGTGCCAGCAGCTTAGAGCGGGGATTGGGAAACACCATATATTTT. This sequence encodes CASSLERGLGNTIYF.